Shown below are 30 T cell receptor beta chains from a single sample sequenced in a study of T cell responses to AZD1222 COVID-19 vaccine. The method was immunoSEQ multiplex PCR; TCRdb's version includes in-frame clones alone and lacks a portion of them. This table has about 150,000 clones, around 95% appearing once. Material: peripheral blood, obtained on day 0 of AZD1222 vaccination. These receptors originate from an adult in good health.

This chain links TRBV5-1 with TRBJ2-7; TRBD1 matches 9 bases. The germline V gene encodes CDR1 SGHRS and CDR2 YFSETQ. The CDR3 is 12 residues long. V lost 4 bases and J lost 7; bases outside the gene matches: 3. The CDR3 here is CASSAGTGEQYV. The CDR3 DNA reads TGCGCCAGCAGCGCCGGGACAGGGGAGCAGTACGTC.

The CDR3 is CASRNRRGPGELFF. In nucleotides, the CDR3 is TGTGCCAGCAGAAACCGGAGGGGGCCCGGGGAGCTGTTTTTT. The chain combines TRBV28 with TRBJ2-2, with D possibly matching TRBD1 (7 bases). The CDR3 extends over 14 amino acids. In germline, CDR1 is MDHEN, CDR2 SYDVKM. Trimming pared 6 bases from V and 6 bases from J, leaving 14 bases between.

The rearrangement joins TRBV6-2 or TRBV6-3 to TRBJ2-7; 10 nucleotides agree with TRBD1. V was pared by 5 bases and J by 5 bases, with 6 bases of the junction left unmatched. Germline CDR1 and CDR2: MNHEY and SVGEGT. The CDR3 is 14 amino acids. As DNA, the CDR3 is TGTGCCAGCAGTGTATCCGGGACAGGGGACGAGCAGTACGTC. Protein sequence: CASSVSGTGDEQYV.

The gene calls are TRBV24-1 and TRBJ1-2; no clear D gene. The ends were cut back, 2 bases at V and 5 bases at J, with 8 bases in the middle. The CDR3 loop spans 13 amino acids. The germline V gene encodes CDR1 KGHDR and CDR2 SFDVKD. The CDR3 DNA follows: TGTGCCACCAGTGATTCGGGCGTATATGGCTACACCTTC. It yields the protein CATSDSGVYGYTF.

J is TRBJ2-7 and V is TRBV27; 10 bases fit TRBD1. Per the germline V gene, CDR1 is MNHEY and CDR2 is SMNVEV (reference sequence). The length of the CDR3 is 14 residues. V lost 5 bases, J lost 2 bases, and 3 bases stayed unmatched. CDR3 sequence (DNA): TGTGCCAGCAGTAGGACAGGGGGAACCTACGAGCAGTACGTC. Protein product: CASSRTGGTYEQYV.

As regards this clone: One end of the junction is discordant with germline, which a read error may explain. The chain links TRBV12-3 or TRBV12-4 to TRBJ2-3, with D hard to call. The CDR3 totals 11 residues. The chain's CDR3 is CASGLRNTQYF. CDR3 bases: TGTGCCAGCGGTTTGAGGAATACGCAGTATTTT.

V and J are TRBV7-6 and TRBJ2-4; 7 bases fit TRBD2. The CDR3 sequence is 15 residues long. The germline CDR1 and CDR2 sequences are SGHVS and FNYEAQ. Germline trimming cut 2 bases from V and 7 bases from J; bases unmatched to any gene: 8. The CDR3 DNA sequence: TGTGCCAGCAGCTTATCTAGCGGAATAGTTAACATTCAGTACTTC. Amino acids: CASSLSSGIVNIQYF. The variable domain in full, completed from reference TRBV7-6 and TRBJ2-4, reads GAGVSQSPRYKVTKRGQDVALRCDPISGHVSLYWYRQALGQGPEFLTYFNYEAQQDKSGLPNDRFSAERPEGSISTLTIQRTEQRDSAMYRCASSLSSGIVNIQYFGAGTRLSVL.

V is TRBV5-4 and J is TRBJ1-1, with no clear D. CDR1 is SGHNT and CDR2 is YYREEE in the germline V gene (reference sequence). The V gene lost 0 bases and the J gene lost 1 base, with 10 bases spanning the gap. The length of the CDR3 is 15 residues. The CDR3 is CASSLAVQSNTEAFF. The DNA for the CDR3 is TGTGCCAGCAGCTTGGCCGTGCAGTCGAACACTGAAGCTTTCTTT.

V is TRBV5-5 and J is TRBJ2-7; TRBD1 is a possible D gene (5 bases). Germline-derived CDR1 and CDR2 are SGHKS and YYEKEE (reference sequence). The CDR3 totals 15 residues. The ends were cut back, 0 bases at V and 3 bases at J, with 13 bases in the middle. CDR3 nucleotides: TGTGCCAGCAGCTTGGAGGTCGACAGCCTCTACGAGCAGTACGTC. Translation gives CASSLEVDSLYEQYV.

The chain has TRBV6-2 or TRBV6-3 and TRBJ2-7; D unclear. Germline CDR1 is MNHEY and CDR2 is SVGEGT. The V end lost 6 bases, the J end lost 3 bases, and 21 bases lay between the germline ends. This CDR3 contains 16 residues. The CDR3 reads CASSPHISQSLYEQYV. The CDR3 DNA reads as TGTGCCAGCAGCCCCCATATCTCCCAGTCCCTCTACGAGCAGTACGTC.

The chain joins TRBV28 to TRBJ2-5; 9 nucleotides agree with TRBD1. V dropped 6 bases and J dropped 5; count of bases not matched to a gene: 10. The CDR3 totals 15 residues. Germline V gene lookup returns CDR1 MDHEN and CDR2 SYDVKM. The CDR3 here is CASSSPGQGSETQYF. The CDR3 DNA is TGTGCCAGCAGCAGCCCGGGACAGGGTAGCGAGACCCAGTACTTC.

The chain combines TRBV6-2 or TRBV6-3 with TRBJ2-1; 9 bases line up with TRBD2. Germline CDR1 reads MNHEY; CDR2 reads SVGEGT. CDR3 length: 16 residues. The trim removed 0 bases at V and 4 bases at J, leaving 4 bases unmatched. The DNA for the CDR3 is TGTGCCAGCAGTTACTCTCAACTAGCGGGTTACAATGAGCAGTTCTTC. It is translated as CASSYSQLAGYNEQFF.

J is TRBJ1-2 and V is TRBV6-6; TRBD1 might be the D (6 bases). This CDR3 is built from 13 residues. Per the germline V gene, CDR1 is MNHNY and CDR2 is SVGAGI (reference sequence). Trimming stripped 2 bases from V and 6 bases from J, with 10 bases between. CDR3 sequence (DNA): TGTGCCAGCAGTTACCCAGGGGAGGATGGCTACACCTTC. It is translated as CASSYPGEDGYTF.

This sequence joins TRBV3-1 (or the pseudogene TRBV3-2) and TRBJ1-2; weak D call: TRBD1 (5 bases). This CDR3 contains 16 residues. Trimming cost V 3 bases and J 3 bases, with 17 bases left between them. Germline loops: CDR1 LGHDT, CDR2 YNNKEL (reference sequence). The CDR3 nucleotides read TGTGCCAGCAGCCAGCTCCGGGCCCGGGGGGACTATGGCTACACCTTC. This sequence encodes CASSQLRARGDYGYTF.

The chain recombines TRBV19 with TRBJ1-1; D call uncertain. Germline values: CDR1 LNHDA, CDR2 SQIVND (reference sequence). Trimming pared 5 bases from V and 2 bases from J, leaving 9 bases between. This CDR3 region has 13 residues. CDR3 sequence reads: CASSVNRNTEAFF. As DNA, the CDR3 is TGTGCCAGTAGTGTGAACAGAAACACTGAAGCTTTCTTT.

The chain recombines TRBV5-1 with TRBJ1-6; D is uncertain. The CDR3 covers 14 residues. CDR1 SGHRS and CDR2 YFSETQ come from the germline V gene. V lost 0 bases to trimming and J lost 9 bases, with 10 bases between them. CDR3 coding DNA: TGCGCCAGCAGCTTGGGGCAACGCCTTTCACCCCTCCACTTT. It is translated as CASSLGQRLSPLHF.

The genes are TRBV5-1 and TRBJ1-1; the D is unclear. The germline V gene has CDR1 SGHRS and CDR2 YFSETQ. The germline V and J ends were trimmed by 1 base and 5 bases, with 9 bases remaining between them. The CDR3 totals 13 residues. The CDR3 bases are TGCGCCAGCAGCTTGAAGACGGAGACTGAAGCTTTCTTT. It codes for CASSLKTETEAFF. Based on the CDR3 plus reference TRBV5-1 and TRBJ1-1, the full variable domain is KAGVTQTPRYLIKTRGQQVTLSCSPISGHRSVSWYQQTPGQGLQFLFEYFSETQRNKGNFPGRFSGRQFSNSRSEMNVSTLELGDSALYLCASSLKTETEAFFGQGTRLTVV.

The sample holds a few counts of this clone. Here the CDR3 reads CASSQAGGVPNTGELFF. As DNA, the CDR3 is TGTGCCAGCAGCCAAGCAGGGGGCGTCCCCAACACCGGGGAGCTGTTTTTT. The V and J genes are TRBV14 and TRBJ2-2; 8 nucleotides line up with TRBD1. In germline, CDR1 is SGHDN, CDR2 FVKESK. The length of the CDR3 is 17 residues. V lost 1 base to trimming and J lost 2 bases; unmatched junction nucleotides: 6.

The chain is built from TRBV4-1 and TRBJ2-2; D is uncertain. V shed 8 bases and J shed 0 bases, with 13 bases lying between them. The CDR3 is 15 residues long. Germline assignment: CDR1 MGHRA and CDR2 YSYEKL. CDR3 sequence reads: CASRLVATNTGELFF. CDR3 DNA: TGCGCCAGCCGCCTCGTAGCAACGAACACCGGGGAGCTGTTTTTT.

The genes are TRBV5-4 and TRBJ1-2; possibly TRBD1 for D (5 bases). Trimming removed 0 bases from V and 7 bases from J, with 16 bases in between. Germline CDR1 and CDR2: SGHNT and YYREEE (reference sequence). The CDR3 has 15 residues. CDR3 protein: CASSLAPGRQTGYTF. CDR3 in DNA: TGTGCCAGCAGCTTGGCCCCAGGGCGACAAACTGGCTACACCTTC.

The chain uses TRBV27 and TRBJ2-3; perhaps TRBD2 as D (7 bases). Trimming removed 0 bases from V and 1 base from J, with 8 bases in between. The CDR3 extends over 15 amino acids. Germline V gene lookup returns CDR1 MNHEY and CDR2 SMNVEV (reference sequence). The CDR3, as DNA: TGTGCCAGCAGTTTATCCGGGGGGCGCACAGATACGCAGTATTTT. As protein: CASSLSGGRTDTQYF.

The gene calls are TRBV27 and TRBJ2-2; D call uncertain. The germline gives CDR1 MNHEY, CDR2 SMNVEV (reference sequence). The CDR3 extends over 14 amino acids. V was pared by 4 bases and J by 5 bases, with 11 bases between. The CDR3 region is CASSSLVGTGELFF. The DNA of the CDR3 is TGTGCCAGCAGTTCCCTCGTTGGGACCGGGGAGCTGTTTTTT.

The chain links TRBV5-4 to TRBJ1-2, with 8 bases that match TRBD1. Per germline, CDR1 SGHNT and CDR2 YYREEE (reference sequence). The CDR3 loop spans 14 amino acids. Trimming cost V 2 bases and J 3 bases; bases outside gene matches: 3. The CDR3 DNA reads as TGTGCCAGCAGCTTTTCGGACAGGGACTATGGCTACACCTTC. This translates into CASSFSDRDYGYTF.

V gene TRBV5-8 combines with J gene TRBJ1-5; D call uncertain. Trimming left V 5 bases short and J 6 bases short, with 15 bases between. Looked up from germline, CDR1 is SGHTS and CDR2 is YDEGEE. The CDR3 extends over 14 amino acids. The CDR3 DNA sequence: TGTGCCAGCAGGGAGGAATGGGGAGGTCAGCCCCAGCATTTT. Encoded protein: CASREEWGGQPQHF. Combining the CDR3 with reference TRBV5-8 and TRBJ1-5 gives the whole variable domain EAGVTQSPTHLIKTRGQQATLRCSPISGHTSVYWYQQALGLGLQFLLWYDEGEERNRGNFPPRFSGRQFPNYSSELNVNALELEDSALYLCASREEWGGQPQHFGDGTRLSIL.

Notes on this clone: Distinct nucleotide sequences in the sample also encode this CDR3. The rearrangement links TRBV6-1 to TRBJ2-3; 7 bases line up with TRBD2. The V segment lost 0 bases and the J segment 4 bases; nucleotides outside the gene matches: 4. CDR1 is MNHNS, CDR2 SASEGT, per germline. This CDR3 spans 15 amino acids. CDR3 nucleotide sequence: TGTGCCAGCAGTGAAGCTAGCGGGTCCCCAGATACGCAGTATTTT. Residues: CASSEASGSPDTQYF.

The chain has TRBV30 and TRBJ1-4, with D possibly matching TRBD1 (5 bases). The V end was cut by 4 bases, the J end by 0 bases, with 18 bases between. Germline lookup yields CDR1 GTSNPN and CDR2 SVGIG (reference sequence). The CDR3 consists of 17 residues. In DNA, the CDR3 is TGTGCCTGGACCCCAGGGAGCCTCCTTGCAACTAATGAAAAACTGTTTTTT. Encoded protein: CAWTPGSLLATNEKLFF.

The chain carries TRBV5-1 and TRBJ1-1; 7 bases map to TRBD1. CDR3 size: 16 residues. CDR1 is SGHRS and CDR2 is YFSETQ in the germline V gene. J was trimmed by 1 base and V by 4 bases; bases with no gene match: 10. The CDR3 DNA follows: TGCGCCAGCAGCCCTCGACAGGGAGTCAAGAACACTGAAGCTTTCTTT. Protein: CASSPRQGVKNTEAFF.

The chain joins TRBV18 to TRBJ1-1; D is undetermined. The V gene's germline CDR1 is KGHSH and CDR2 LQKENI. V lost 0 bases and J 3 bases, leaving 11 bases between the germline ends. CDR3 size: 15 residues. CDR3 bases: TGTGCCAGCTCACCACCGAGTGTGAAAGACACTGAAGCTTTCTTT. This encodes CASSPPSVKDTEAFF. Full variable domain (outside the CDR3, taken from reference TRBV18 and TRBJ1-1): NAGVMQNPRHLVRRRGQEARLRCSPMKGHSHVYWYRQLPEEGLKFMVYLQKENIIDESGMPKERFSAEFPKEGPSILRIQQVVRGDSAAYFCASSPPSVKDTEAFFGQGTRLTVV.

Of note for this clone: This same CDR3 is encoded by further DNA sequences in the sample. The chain links TRBV3-1 (or the pseudogene TRBV3-2) to TRBJ1-1; no clear D gene. V was pared by 0 bases and J by 1 base, with 6 bases between. Germline CDR1 reads LGHDT; CDR2 reads YNNKEL (reference sequence). This CDR3 is 14 amino acids long. The CDR3 DNA is TGTGCCAGCAGCCAAGAGGATCGGAACACTGAAGCTTTCTTT. It codes for CASSQEDRNTEAFF.

This clone occurred a few times. The chain links TRBV19 to TRBJ1-5, with TRBD1 identical over 7 bases. The CDR3 has 15 amino acids. V lost 8 bases, J lost 3 bases, and 10 bases stayed unmatched. The germline gives CDR1 LNHDA, CDR2 SQIVND (reference sequence). The CDR3 is CASSQGRRPNQPQHF. The DNA for the CDR3 is TGTGCCAGTTCACAGGGGAGAAGGCCCAATCAGCCCCAGCATTTT.